This T cell receptor (beta chain) was observed in a study of cytomegalovirus exposure and HLA in healthy donors (dated by TCRdb to about 2017). Describing the broader study: An earlier analysis of approximately 640 of the donors reported approximately 290 Gb of sequence data and more than 90 million unique TCR beta sequences from approximately 180 million T cells. Donor age, sex, ethnicity and CMV serostatus were compiled alongside the repertoire data. Using immunosequencing, the study profiled T cell repertoires from about 610 subjects and related those repertoires to cytomegalovirus serostatus. Approximately 310 gigabases of sequencing data and roughly 90 million unique TCR sequences were included in an early release covering over 600 HLA-typed donors. Several DR-DQ haplotypes were handled as single units for association and clustering, since linkage in the cohort was strong. Every discovery cohort repertoire had been produced on one sequencing platform. To predict cytomegalovirus infection status, the study brought together high-throughput TCR immunosequencing, statistical association of individual TCRs with disease status, and machine learning. A separate validation cohort of approximately 130 different subjects was used in addition to the roughly 720-subject first cohort. To study patterns of TCR occurrence, a later analysis re-analyzed previously published TCR beta repertoires from under 750 donors and added high-resolution HLA genotyping. Of the roughly 400 genotyped donors, around 81% fell in the genetic ancestry cluster associated with self-reported Caucasian donors. Rather than using new phenotypic data, the later analysis identified candidate immune exposures from TCR beta sequences and from how often those sequences occurred across donors. Across 398 genotyped donors of the cohort, an average of about 220,000 unique TCR beta nucleotide sequences per donor were sequenced, and about a sixth of those sequences were non-productive. A later genetic analysis used genome-wide SNP genotypes for 398 of the 666 donors, treating that subset as a discovery cohort. An earlier analysis of some 500 of the donors used high-throughput TCR beta sequencing to judge whether each TCR beta V gene segment behaved as functional or pseudogenic. The study aimed to test whether cataloging public T cell receptors could reveal signatures of past pathogen exposure. Typing coverage differed by locus: A, B, C, DRB1 and DQB1 were typed in about 629-630 donors, DQA1 in approximately 520, DPA1 in around 610, and DPB1 in 450 to 480. HLA typing included class I and class II loci at four-digit resolution.

The CDR3, cysteine through phenylalanine, is 16 amino acids long. Here the CDR3 DNA is all that survives: 48 bases in frame from base 1. The CDR1 and CDR2 encoded by the germline V gene (reference sequence) are WNHNN and SYGVQD. Trimming takes 3 bases off V and 6 bases off J; junction bases not matched to a gene: 8. The library relied on the immunoSEQ multiplex PCR assay. For the multiplex PCR, a mixture combining 60 forward primers for TCR Vbeta segments and 13 reverse primers for TCR Jbeta segments was used. The CDR3 region of rearranged TCR beta genes was amplified from genomic DNA with a multiplex PCR assay. Amplified TCR beta libraries were sequenced as 87-base-pair reads on the Illumina HiSeq System. As for the authors' bioinformatics: A later analysis tallied some 79 million unique TCR beta chains across the 666 repertoires, and approximately 12 million of those chains were shared by two or more donors. A nearest-neighbor algorithm error-corrected the raw reads and collapsed the reads into unique sequences, merging closely related sequences to remove PCR and sequencing errors. To assign V, D and J gene segments, CDR3 sequences were aligned to IMGT reference sequences. For a sequence to be retained, at least a six-nucleotide match to both a V gene segment and a J gene segment was required. A rearrangement was called productive if the CDR3 had no stop codons and remained in frame with V and J, and every other rearrangement was called non-productive. CDR3 was defined by IMGT convention, running from the second conserved V-encoded cysteine to the conserved J-encoded phenylalanine. In an earlier analysis of approximately 500 of the donors, sequences lacking an unambiguous match to a single V gene segment were excluded. In an earlier analysis of 587 of the donors, a V segment was called functional when productive rearrangements were above 56.7%, and segregating when the standard deviation between donors exceeded 5%. A statistical classification framework was built for diagnosing cytomegalovirus status from the catalog of TCR beta chain sequences. In a later analysis, V and J genes were assigned by comparing TCR nucleotide sequences against IMGT/GENE-DB human TR gene sequences. A later analysis assigned CDR3 sequences and most-parsimonious VDJ recombination scenarios with the TCRdist pipeline. In a later analysis, every TCR beta chain was defined by the combination of its CDR3 amino acid sequence and its V-gene family, and reads without a unique V-gene family were dropped. A later analysis removed several hundred highly shared, low-generation-probability nucleotide sequences to deal with suspected cross-contamination and a sequencing artifact. In a later analysis, a clonal expansion index for each public chain was calculated from normalized within-repertoire ranks of inferred template counts. In a later analysis, generation probabilities were computed with a VDJ recombination model fitted to out-of-frame rearrangements, and the resulting probabilities were checked against IGoR. Hypergeometric tests were used in a later analysis to score TCR-TCR, TCR-HLA and TCR-CMV co-occurrence, with a repertoire-size bias correction applied to the TCR pairs. In a later analysis, false discovery rates were estimated by permuting HLA or CMV assignments 20 times. A later analysis grouped co-occurring TCRs with DBSCAN, adding TCRdist sequence similarity when clustering within HLA-allele-positive subsets. Co-occurrence clustering excluded repertoires with fewer than 30,000 or more than 120,000 public chains, plus five with anomalous nucleotide sharing. TCRdb carries this immuneACCESS record with in-frame sequences only. Its versions omit some clonotypes, under half of them owing to an unresolved V gene in the studies checked, with the rest unexplained. The V and J calls and clone size come from that table; D and trimming were worked out from the DNA. The sample records about 200,000 clones, roughly four fifths of which are singletons. Around 1.9% of the sample is in the top ten clones.

In total, just over 650 healthy bone marrow donors made up the cohort. At the time of sampling, every cohort member was nominally healthy, though immune exposures that went unrecorded were likely present. The donor was CMV seronegative and belonged to the group of 320 or so seronegative cohort members. A peripheral blood sample was collected from each donor, and TCR beta sequencing was performed on peripheral blood mononuclear cells. Genomic DNA was extracted from the blood cell samples with the Qiagen DNeasy Blood Extraction Kit. The paper as a whole reports these results and caveats: The classifier was reported to diagnose cytomegalovirus status with high specificity and sensitivity in both the original and validation cohorts. When HLA alleles, especially DR and DQ, strongly co-occurred, TCR associations were difficult to assign to individual alleles. According to a later analysis, TCR association rates differed among HLA loci, with DRB1 alleles showing the most associated TCRs and HLA-C alleles showing the fewest. A later genetic analysis associated a missense DCLRE1C variant with V-gene and J-gene trimming of TCR beta chains, and an independent cohort replicated the association. In a later analysis, HLA-associated TCR beta chains showed more clonal expansion and lower generation probabilities than non-associated chains that were equally common. In a later genetic analysis, fewer N-insertions in productive TCRs were reported among donors in an Asian-associated ancestry cluster than the 666-donor mean. According to a later analysis, parvovirus B19, influenza, CMV and Epstein-Barr virus appeared linked to several top co-occurrence clusters. Some IMGT-functional V segments, including TRBV6-2 and TRBV6-3, could not be told apart with the 87-base-pair reads, so those segments were excluded. A group of highly shared sequence variants was considered likely to be a technical artifact of the sequencing pipeline. Three of the identified cytomegalovirus-associated TCR beta chains were confirmed in vitro to be specific for cytomegalovirus antigens. Sequencing depth was assumed to be roughly uniform across donors in the presence/absence analyses, though that assumption may not hold. According to a later analysis, most CMV-associated TCR beta chains appeared to be HLA-restricted, and the HLA associations seemed to be driven largely by CMV exposure. Linkage disequilibrium might explain the correlated functional status among segregating V segments, but an unknown experimental factor could not be ruled out. Most TCR sequences were seen in very few donors, while some public TCRs were found in many individuals. The study listed approximately 150 TCR beta chains as associated with cytomegalovirus. In an earlier analysis of approximately 590 of the donors, most TCR beta V segments appeared in productive rearrangements about 87% or about 30% of the time, broadly matching IMGT annotations. HLA typing was unavailable for some donors at each locus, so association tests used only the typed subset. The authors suggested that the approach could potentially be extended to other disease states and immunological phenotypes. Some 16 rarely observed V segments, including chromosome 9 orphons, were excluded from the earlier analysis of 550 to 700 of the donors because counts were too low. A later analysis associated roughly 17,000 TCR beta sequences with specific HLA alleles at a false discovery rate of 0.05. CMV serostatus was the only immune exposure information available for the cohort. In this cohort, only TCR beta chains were sequenced, and detectable features were limited by the absence of alpha or paired-chain data. A further reported finding was that TCR beta sequences accurately predicted the HLA-A and HLA-B alleles for most subjects in the first cohort.

This clone was found once. The target of this receptor is not known. No much larger clone is present one base from it, and per-base qualities are unavailable. This TCR was recovered from a man aged 25 to 45 in good health and CMV-seronegative. The sequenced material came from PBMCs. The chain joins TRBV10-1 to TRBJ2-3; TRBD2 agrees with 11 junctional bases. The CDR3 here reads CASSDGTSGRGDTQYF. The sequence in DNA is TGCGCCAGCAGTGATGGGACTAGCGGCCGGGGGGATACGCAGTATTTT.